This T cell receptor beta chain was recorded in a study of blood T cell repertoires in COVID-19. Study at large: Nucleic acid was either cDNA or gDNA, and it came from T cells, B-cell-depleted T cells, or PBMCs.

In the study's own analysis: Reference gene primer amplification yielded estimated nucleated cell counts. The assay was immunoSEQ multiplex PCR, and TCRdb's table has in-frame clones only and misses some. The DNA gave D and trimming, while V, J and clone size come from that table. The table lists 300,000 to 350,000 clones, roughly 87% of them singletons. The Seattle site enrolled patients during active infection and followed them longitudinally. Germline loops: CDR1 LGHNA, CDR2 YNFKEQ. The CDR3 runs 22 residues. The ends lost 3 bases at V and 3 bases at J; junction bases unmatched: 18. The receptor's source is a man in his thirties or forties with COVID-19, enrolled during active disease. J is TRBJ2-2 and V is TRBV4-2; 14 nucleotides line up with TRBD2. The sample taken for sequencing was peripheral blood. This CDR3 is CASSHHKPVSTSGRGYTGELFF. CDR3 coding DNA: TGTGCCAGCAGCCACCACAAACCCGTCTCGACTAGCGGGAGGGGTTACACCGGGGAGCTGTTTTTT.